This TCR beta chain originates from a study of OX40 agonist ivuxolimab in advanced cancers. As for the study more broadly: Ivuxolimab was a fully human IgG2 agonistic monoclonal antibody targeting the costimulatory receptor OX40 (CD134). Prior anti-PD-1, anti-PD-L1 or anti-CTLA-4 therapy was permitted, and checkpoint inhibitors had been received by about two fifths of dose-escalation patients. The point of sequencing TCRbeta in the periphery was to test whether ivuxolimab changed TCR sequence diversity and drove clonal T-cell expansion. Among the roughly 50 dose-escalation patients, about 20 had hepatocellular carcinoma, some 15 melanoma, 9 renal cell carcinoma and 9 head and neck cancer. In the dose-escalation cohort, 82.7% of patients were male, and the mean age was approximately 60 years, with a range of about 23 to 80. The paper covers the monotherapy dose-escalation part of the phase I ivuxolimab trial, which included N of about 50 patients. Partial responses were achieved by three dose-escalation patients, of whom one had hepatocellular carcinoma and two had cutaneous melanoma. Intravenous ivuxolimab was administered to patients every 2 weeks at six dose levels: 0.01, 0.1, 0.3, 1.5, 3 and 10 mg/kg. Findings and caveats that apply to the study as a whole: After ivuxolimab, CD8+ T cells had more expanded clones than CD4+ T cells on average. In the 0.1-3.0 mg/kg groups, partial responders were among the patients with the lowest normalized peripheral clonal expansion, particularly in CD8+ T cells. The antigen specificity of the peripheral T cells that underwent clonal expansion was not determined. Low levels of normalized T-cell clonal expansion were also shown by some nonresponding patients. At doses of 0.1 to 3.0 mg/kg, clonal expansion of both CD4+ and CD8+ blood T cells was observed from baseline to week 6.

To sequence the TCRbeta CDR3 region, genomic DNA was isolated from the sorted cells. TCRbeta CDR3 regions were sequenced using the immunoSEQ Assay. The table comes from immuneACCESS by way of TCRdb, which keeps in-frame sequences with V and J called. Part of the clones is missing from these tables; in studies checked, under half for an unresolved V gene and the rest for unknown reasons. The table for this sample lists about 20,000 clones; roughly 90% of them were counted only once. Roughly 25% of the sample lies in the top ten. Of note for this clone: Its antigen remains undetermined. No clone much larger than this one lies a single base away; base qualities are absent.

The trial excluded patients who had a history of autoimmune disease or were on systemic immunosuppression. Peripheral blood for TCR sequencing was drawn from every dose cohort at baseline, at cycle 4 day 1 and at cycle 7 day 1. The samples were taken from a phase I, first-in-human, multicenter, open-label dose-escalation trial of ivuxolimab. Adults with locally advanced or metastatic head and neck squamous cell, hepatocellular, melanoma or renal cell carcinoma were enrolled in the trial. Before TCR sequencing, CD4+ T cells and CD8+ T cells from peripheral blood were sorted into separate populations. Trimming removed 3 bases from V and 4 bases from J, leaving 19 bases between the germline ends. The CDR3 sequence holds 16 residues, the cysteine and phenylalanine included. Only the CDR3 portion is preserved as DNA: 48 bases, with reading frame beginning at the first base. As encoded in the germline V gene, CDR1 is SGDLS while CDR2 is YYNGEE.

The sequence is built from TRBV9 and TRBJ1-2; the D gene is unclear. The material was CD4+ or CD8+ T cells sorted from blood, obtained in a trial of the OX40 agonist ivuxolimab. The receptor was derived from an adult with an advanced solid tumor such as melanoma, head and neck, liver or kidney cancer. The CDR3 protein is CASSARPSGDLYGYTF. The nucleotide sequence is TGTGCCAGCAGCGCAAGACCGTCGGGAGATCTCTATGGCTACACCTTC. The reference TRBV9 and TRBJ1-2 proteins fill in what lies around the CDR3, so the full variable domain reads DSGVTQTPKHLITATGQRVTLRCSPRSGDLSVYWYQQSLDQGLQFLIQYYNGEERAKGNILERFSAQQFPDLHSELNLSSLELGDSALYFCASSARPSGDLYGYTFGSGTRLTVV.